This T cell receptor beta chain was documented in a study of blood T cell repertoires in COVID-19. Study-level background: Italy, Spain and the United States were the sources of the convalescent and acute COVID-19 samples. PBMCs, B-cell-depleted T cells, or T cells provided the cDNA or gDNA that made up the material.

In the original analysis: Reference gene primer amplification yielded estimated nucleated cell counts. Clones were read by immunoSEQ multiplex PCR, and TCRdb kept only the in-frame ones, dropping some. V, J and clone size are those of that table, while D and trimming were read from the DNA. This sample has about 130,000 clones, with just over 75% found just once. This CDR3 has 15 amino acids. V was clipped by 2 bases and J by 2 bases; unmatched bases: 5. The V gene's germline CDR1 is MNHEY and CDR2 SVGAGI. The sample comprised peripheral blood. This chain connects TRBV6-5 to TRBJ2-7, with 8 bases fitting TRBD2. This clonotype originated in a human donor in a cohort sampled during active COVID-19. CDR3 sequence (DNA): TGTGCCAGCAGTTACCGGGGGGGCAAGGCCTACGAGCAGTACTTC. Its protein is CASSYRGGKAYEQYF.